The sequence of this TCR beta chain was determined in a study of blood T cell repertoires in COVID-19. The wider study: Nucleic acid was either cDNA or gDNA, and it came from T cells, B-cell-depleted T cells, or PBMCs.

In the original analysis: Amplifying reference gene primers gave estimates of nucleated cell counts. Some clones are missing from TCRdb's copy, which holds only in-frame ones; the method was immunoSEQ multiplex PCR. V and J calls and clone size are given by that table; D and trimming were obtained from the DNA. The sample contains tens of thousands of clones, 84% of which appear only once. V gave up 3 bases and J gave up 7 bases, with 16 bases separating them. The CDR3 consists of 15 residues. Germline V gene sequence: CDR1 MGHRA, CDR2 YSYEKL. This clonotype originated in a human donor in a cohort sampled during active COVID-19. The source material was peripheral blood. The rearrangement uses TRBV4-1 and TRBJ1-5; D is perhaps TRBD1 (5 bases). The CDR3 bases are TGCGCCAGCAGCCAGGTAAAGTGGGGGGACCAGCCCCAGCATTTT. Its protein product is CASSQVKWGDQPQHF.